These T cell receptor beta chains were read from a single sample in a study of T cell changes during pregnancy in multiple sclerosis. The repertoire was sequenced with immunoSEQ multiplex PCR; TCRdb's copy has only in-frame clones and lacks some. The data show 98,000 or so clones, approximately 95% seen once. Source: peripheral blood, taken after pregnancy. Receptors were obtained from a female donor with multiple sclerosis, enrolled in a pregnancy study. Both conserved end residues are part of each CDR3. The order of the fields is CDR3 length, J gene, D gene, V gene, CDR3 protein. The D gene is left open where the match is weak.

>17|TRBJ1-5|.|TRBV6-1
CASSEAFGGRGNQPQHF
>13|TRBJ1-1|.|TRBV18
CASRFSTNTEAFF
>13|TRBJ1-1|.|TRBV28
CASSLYPVPEAFF
>16|TRBJ1-5|.|TRBV28
CASCSDSTLGNQPQHF
>16|TRBJ2-7|TRBD1|TRBV27
CASSYNGQGKSYEQYF
>15|TRBJ1-1|.|TRBV5-6
CASSLATARHTEAFF
>13|TRBJ2-1|TRBD2|TRBV5-4
CASSGTSGTEQFF
>12|TRBJ2-7|.|TRBV5-6
CASSFHTYEQYF
>16|TRBJ2-7|.|TRBV27
CASSLSRGTSSYEQYF
>16|TRBJ2-5|.|TRBV5-4
CASSAPGEGPGETQYF